This T cell receptor (beta chain) was identified in a study of CD8+CD57+ T cells in acquired aplastic anemia. Points from the study as a whole: Significant differences in CD8+ Simpson's diversity were not observed between patients and controls.

Genomic DNA served as template for TCR beta VDJ and CDR3 profiling. TCRdb redid the calling of the reads with MiXCR, one entry per CDR3 protein. The table records about 190,000 distinct CDR3 sequences, around half of them present only once. Patients included in sequencing had previously demonstrated CD8+CD57+ cell expansion by flow cytometry. Blood came from patients not yet given any therapy. From germline, CDR1 is LNHDA and CDR2 SQIVND (reference sequence). The CDR3 loop spans 13 amino acids. Comment on this clonotype: Its matching antigen is unknown. One end of the junction varies from germline; a read error may be responsible.

Sequenced material: sorted CD4+, CD8+, or CD8+CD57+ T cells (not recorded which) from PBMCs. The chain employs TRBV19 and TRBJ1-3; D perhaps matches TRBD1 (5 bases). This clonotype originated in a human donor with aplastic anemia. The CDR3 reads CASRRGPGSTTYF. The DNA for the CDR3 is TGTGCCAGTAGAAGGGGACCTGGAAGCACCACATATTTT.